The subject of this entry is one T cell receptor beta chain. Antigen unknown. V was pared by 6 bases and J by 5 bases, with 18 bases between. This CDR3 has 14 amino acids. CDR1 and CDR2 (germline): SGHTS, YDEGEE. This sample is drawn from a study of cytomegalovirus exposure and HLA in healthy donors. The study, taken as a whole, reports: When the data were analyzed later, several of the most significant clusters appeared to be linked to common viral pathogens. Presence/absence analyses assumed roughly uniform sequencing depth across donors.

It was with 60 Vbeta and 13 Jbeta primers that the PCR ran. Generated by immunoSEQ multiplex PCR, the TCRdb table keeps only in-frame clones and is missing some. The repertoire consists of hundreds of thousands of clones, with roughly 90% occurring once and the leading ten covering roughly 2.3%. The TCR comes from a woman under 30 in good health and CMV-seronegative. The chain carries TRBV5-8 and TRBJ2-7; D may be TRBD2 (5 bases). Sample: PBMCs. CDR3 nucleotide sequence: TGTGCCAGCACCCCCTTTGAGGGTCTAAACGAGCAGTACTTC. It codes for CASTPFEGLNEQYF.